The rows below give T cell receptor beta chains drawn from one sample of a study of blood T cell repertoires in COVID-19. TCRdb's copy holds only in-frame clones and misses some; the assay was immunoSEQ multiplex PCR. The table has approximately 210,000 clones, about 80% seen once. Material: PBMCs or T cells enriched from blood (not recorded which). Every receptor here comes from a man aged 35-49 years who had recovered from COVID-19. Both conserved end residues are part of each CDR3. Fields, in order: clone size, V gene, D gene, J gene, CDR3 protein, CDR3 DNA. D genes are given only for firm matches. The size of a clone is reported for some rows only, either as once, few or many, or as a class for expanded clones.

clone_size: -
v_call: TRBV4-3
d_call: TRBD2
j_call: TRBJ2-1
cdr3_aa: CASSHASGGARNEQFF
cdr3_nt: TGCGCCAGCAGCCACGCTAGCGGGGGGGCACGTAATGAGCAGTTCTTC

clone_size: -
v_call: TRBV7-2
d_call: TRBD1
j_call: TRBJ1-2
cdr3_aa: CASTQTGVYGYTF
cdr3_nt: TGTGCCAGCACCCAGACAGGGGTCTATGGCTACACCTTC

clone_size: -
v_call: TRBV6-1
d_call: TRBD1
j_call: TRBJ1-5
cdr3_aa: CASSEALGDSDFRAQPQHF
cdr3_nt: TGTGCCAGCAGTGAAGCGCTAGGGGACAGTGACTTTAGGGCTCAGCCCCAGCATTTT

clone_size: -
v_call: TRBV3-1/TRBV3-2
d_call: -
j_call: TRBJ1-5
cdr3_aa: CASSRGIYSNQPQHF
cdr3_nt: TGTGCCAGCAGCCGGGGCATCTATAGCAATCAGCCCCAGCATTTT

clone_size: many
v_call: TRBV7-3
d_call: TRBD1
j_call: TRBJ2-1
cdr3_aa: CASSLAGGIEQFF
cdr3_nt: TGTGCCAGCAGCTTGGCAGGGGGCATTGAGCAGTTCTTC

clone_size: -
v_call: TRBV7-9
d_call: -
j_call: TRBJ2-1
cdr3_aa: CASSLVLAGDEQFF
cdr3_nt: TGTGCCAGCAGCTTAGTACTAGCTGGGGATGAGCAGTTCTTC

clone_size: -
v_call: TRBV29-1
d_call: TRBD2
j_call: TRBJ2-1
cdr3_aa: CSVGLAGDEQFF
cdr3_nt: TGCAGCGTTGGACTAGCGGGAGATGAGCAGTTCTTC

clone_size: -
v_call: TRBV28
d_call: TRBD1
j_call: TRBJ1-2
cdr3_aa: CASSSPGGEAIGYTF
cdr3_nt: TGTGCCAGCAGTTCCCCAGGGGGCGAAGCGATCGGCTACACCTTC

clone_size: -
v_call: TRBV5-4
d_call: TRBD2
j_call: TRBJ2-7
cdr3_aa: CASRTAGTSGIYEQYF
cdr3_nt: TGTGCCAGCAGGACGGCCGGGACTAGCGGGATCTACGAGCAGTACTTC

clone_size: -
v_call: TRBV7-3
d_call: -
j_call: TRBJ2-4
cdr3_aa: CASSSLGGIQYF
cdr3_nt: TGTGCCAGCAGTTCGTTGGGGGGCATTCAGTACTTC

clone_size: -
v_call: TRBV11-2
d_call: -
j_call: TRBJ1-4
cdr3_aa: CASSFSLTGNEKLFF
cdr3_nt: TGTGCCAGCAGCTTCAGTCTAACGGGTAATGAAAAACTGTTTTTT

clone_size: -
v_call: TRBV7-2
d_call: -
j_call: TRBJ1-4
cdr3_aa: CASSARSSHEKLFF
cdr3_nt: TGTGCCAGCAGCGCAAGGAGTAGCCATGAAAAACTGTTTTTT

clone_size: -
v_call: TRBV27
d_call: -
j_call: TRBJ1-5
cdr3_aa: CASSFTAYQPQHF
cdr3_nt: TGTGCCAGCAGTTTTACAGCTTATCAGCCCCAGCATTTT

clone_size: -
v_call: TRBV6-5
d_call: TRBD2
j_call: TRBJ2-7
cdr3_aa: CASSRTSGRNEQYF
cdr3_nt: TGTGCCAGCAGTAGGACTAGCGGGAGAAACGAGCAGTACTTC

clone_size: -
v_call: TRBV2
d_call: TRBD1
j_call: TRBJ1-5
cdr3_aa: CASTKIQGADQPQHF
cdr3_nt: TGTGCCAGCACCAAAATACAGGGGGCTGATCAGCCCCAGCATTTT